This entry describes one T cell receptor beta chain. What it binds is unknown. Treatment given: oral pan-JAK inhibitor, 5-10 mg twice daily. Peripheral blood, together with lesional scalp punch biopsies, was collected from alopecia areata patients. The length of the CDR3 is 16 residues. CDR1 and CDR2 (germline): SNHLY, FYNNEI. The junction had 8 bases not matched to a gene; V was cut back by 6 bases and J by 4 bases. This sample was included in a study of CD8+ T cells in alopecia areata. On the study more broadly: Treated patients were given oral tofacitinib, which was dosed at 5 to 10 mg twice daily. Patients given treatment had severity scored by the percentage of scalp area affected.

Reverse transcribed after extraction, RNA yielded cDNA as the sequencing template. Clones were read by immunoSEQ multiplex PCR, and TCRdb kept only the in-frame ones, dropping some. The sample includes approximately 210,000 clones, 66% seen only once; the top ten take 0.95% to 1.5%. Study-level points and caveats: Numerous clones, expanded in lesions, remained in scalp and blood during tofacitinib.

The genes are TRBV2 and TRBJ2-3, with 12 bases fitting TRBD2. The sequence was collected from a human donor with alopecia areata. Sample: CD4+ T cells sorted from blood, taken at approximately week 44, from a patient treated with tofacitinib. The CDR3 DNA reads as TGTGCCAGCAGGGCGACTAGCGGGGGAATTGCAGATACGCAGTATTTT. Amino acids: CASRATSGGIADTQYF.